This TCR beta chain was found in a study of cytomegalovirus exposure and HLA in healthy donors. Points from the study as a whole: Reports described diagnosis of cytomegalovirus status by the classifier as highly specific and sensitive. The study reported that TCR beta sequences accurately predicted HLA-A and HLA-B alleles in most subjects.

V shed 3 bases, J shed 3 bases, and the junction held 4 bases outside the gene matches. CDR1 is LNHDA and CDR2 is SQIVND in the germline V gene (reference sequence). CDR3 length: 16 amino acids. In the PCR, 60 Vbeta and 13 Jbeta primers were used. Original methodology: In a later analysis, the count reached 76 million or so unique TCR beta chains, with around 11 million shared. Clones were read by immunoSEQ multiplex PCR, and TCRdb kept only the in-frame ones, dropping some. V and J calls and clone size are given by that table; D and trimming were obtained from the DNA. This sample has around 150,000 clones, with more than 60% found just once. Concerning this clone itself: Its antigen is currently unknown.

This clonotype was sampled from a woman in her fifties or sixties in good health and CMV-seronegative. Sequenced sample: PBMCs. V is TRBV19 and J is TRBJ2-2; 10 nucleotides line up with TRBD1. For the CDR3, the DNA is TGTGCCAGTAGTATTTTCGGACAGGGGGACACCGGGGAGCTGTTTTTT. It codes for CASSIFGQGDTGELFF.